Listed below are T cell receptor delta chains from one sample, sequenced in a study of gamma-delta T cells after stem cell transplantation. TCRdb repeated clone calling on the RT-PCR reads with CATT. The sample holds over 9,000 delta-chain clones; around two fifths are singletons and the top ten take around 2.8%. Sequenced: gamma-delta T cells. The receptors were gathered from a human donor. It is not recorded whose cells these are; they may come from a transplant donor. Both conserved end residues are part of each CDR3. D genes are given only for firm matches. Not all rows give a size; the values are once, few, many and, for expanded clones, a class.

v_call	j_call	d_call	clone_size	cdr3_nt	cdr3_aa
TRDV3	TRDJ3	TRDD3	NA	TGTGCCTTTAGCCTTTGGGGGATCACCCCCTGGGACACCCGACAGATGTTTTTC	CAFSLWGITPWDTRQMFF
TRDV2	TRDJ1	TRDD3	NA	TGTGCCTGTGACACCGGACTGGGGGAGACGGGTAAACTCATCTTT	CACDTGLGETGKLIF
TRDV1	TRDJ2	TRDD3	NA	TGTGCTCTTGGGCCTCCGATACTGGGGATCGACTGGGGAGCACAACTCTTCTTT	CALGPPILGIDWGAQLFF
TRDV1	TRDJ4	TRDD3	NA	TGTGCTCTTGGGGAAAGGTACCTACTGGGGATAATACGGGACGGACCCCTGATCTTT	CALGERYLLGIIRDGPLIF
TRAV29/DV5	TRDJ1	NA	NA	TGTGCAGCAACAGCACGTCCGACCCTACATGTAGGCGGTAAATACACCGATAAACTCATCTTT	CAATARPTLHVGGKYTDKLIF
TRDV1	TRDJ1	TRDD3	few	TGTGCTCTTGGGACACCGTTTCCTACACTGGGGGATACGGACGATAAACTCATCTTT	CALGTPFPTLGDTDDKLIF
TRDV2	TRDJ1	TRDD3	medium-sized	TGTGCCTGTGACACTGGGGGAACGTACACCGATAAACTCATCTTT	CACDTGGTYTDKLIF
TRDV3	TRDJ1	TRDD3	NA	TGTGCCTTCCTGAGAATGTCCTTTAACGACTGGGGGACGGCAGCCACCGATAAACTCATCTTT	CAFLRMSFNDWGTAATDKLIF
TRDV2	TRDJ1	NA	once	TGTGCCTGTGACACCGGAGACGAGCTACTGGTGGATCCGGAAACCGATAAACTCATCTTT	CACDTGDELLVDPETDKLIF
TRDV3	TRDJ1	NA	NA	TGTGCCCTTACTCCTTCCTACCCTTACTGGGGGATTACAGTGTACACCGATAAACTCATCTTT	CALTPSYPYWGITVYTDKLIF
TRDV3	TRDJ1	NA	NA	TGTGCCTTGCAGCGGGCGCGCGGCGCCCTGATAAGCCTTAAACCCATCTTT	CALQRARGALISLKPIF
TRDV3	TRDJ1	TRDD3	NA	TGTGCCTTCAGACCCCGCACCATTTACTGGGGGGGCCTTAAACTCATCTTT	CAFRPRTIYWGGLKLIF
TRDV1	TRDJ1	NA	NA	TGTGCTCTTGGGGAAAGCGGATCCCTATATGGCACCGATAAACTCATCTTT	CALGESGSLYGTDKLIF
TRDV3	TRDJ1	TRDD3	NA	TGTGCCTTTATCCTACGGGCTGGGGGACCCCGTGATAAACTCATCTTT	CAFILRAGGPRDKLIF
TRDV1	TRDJ1	NA	NA	TGTGCTCTTGGGGAACCAATTCCCCCGGACGGGAAGTACACCGATAAACTCATCTTT	CALGEPIPPDGKYTDKLIF
TRDV1	TRDJ1	TRDD3	few	TGTGCTCTTGGGGAAAGAATGAACGGGGGATACTCGTTACTCTACACCGATAAACTCATCTTT	CALGERMNGGYSLLYTDKLIF
TRDV1	TRDJ2	NA	few	TGTGCTCTTGGGGATAACGAAGGATGTACTGAGGGGGGACTCTTCTTT	CALGDNEGCTEGGLFF
TRDV3	TRDJ1	TRDD3	few	TGTGCCTTTAACTTCCTACGCCTGGGGGATACGTACACCGATAAACTCATCTTT	CAFNFLRLGDTYTDKLIF
TRDV1	TRDJ1	TRDD3	few	TGTGCTCTTGGGGAACTAGCTCCTAGCCAGGGGAGAGTTGGGGGATATGGTTCGTACACCGATAAACTCATCTTT	CALGELAPSQGRVGGYGSYTDKLIF
TRDV2	TRDJ2	NA	NA	TGTGCCTGTGACACCGTCGAACTCCGAGTGGTATCTTTTACAGCACACCTCTTCTTT	CACDTVELRVVSFTAHLFF
TRDV3	TRDJ1	NA	few	TGTGCCTCCGAGGCCTTCGTCGACGATAAACTCATCTTT	CASEAFVDDKLIF
TRDV1	TRDJ1	NA	few	TGTGCTCTTGGGACCCCTTCCCCGCTAAAGGGGGTGGGGGACTTTGACGATAAACTCATCTTT	CALGTPSPLKGVGDFDDKLIF
TRDV3	TRDJ1	TRDD3	NA	TGTGCCTCCGGGCCTTCCGAATCTGGGGGATTCATGGACACCGATAAACTCATCTTT	CASGPSESGGFMDTDKLIF
TRDV3	TRDJ1	NA	NA	TGTGCCTTTTACGCGGGCGGGCCTTACACCGATAAACTCATCTTT	CAFYAGGPYTDKLIF
TRDV2	TRDJ3	NA	NA	TGTGCCTGTGACACCTGGGGATCCGCCTCCTTGTACACCCTACAGATGTTTTTC	CACDTWGSASLYTLQMFF
TRDV1	TRDJ1	TRDD3	few	TGTGCACTTGGGGAACTAGTCCCCTACGCATTCACGCCTGGGGGATACCTGGCCGATAAACTCATCTTT	CALGELVPYAFTPGGYLADKLIF
TRDV1	TRDJ1	TRDD3	NA	TGTGCTGTTGGGCCCTTCCGCTCTACTGGGGGATTGTACACCGATAAACTCATCTTT	CAVGPFRSTGGLYTDKLIF
TRDV3	TRDJ1	TRDD3	NA	TGTGCCCAACTTACTGGGGGATACGGCCTTTACACCGATAAACTCATCTTT	CAQLTGGYGLYTDKLIF
TRDV1	TRDJ1	NA	NA	TGTGCTCTTGGGGAACCCGGGGATTACACCGATAAACTCACCTTT	CALGEPGDYTDKLTF